This paragraph reports one T cell receptor beta chain. Its antigen remains unidentified. The sample belongs to a study of monozygotic twins with inflammatory bowel disease. Template switching added UMIs carrying a 6-nucleotide sample barcode. TCRdb re-called the 5' RACE reads, yielding one record per CDR3 amino acid sequence without DNA. The sample data list fewer than 200,000 distinct CDR3 sequences. Per the germline V gene, CDR1 is SGHAT and CDR2 is FQNNGV. The CDR3 spans 18 residues. General study findings and limits: Discordant twins had repertoire similarity that did not differ from that of concordant twins, possibly from limited power. The co-twins with IBD showed lower TCRbeta diversity (inverse Simpson) than their healthy siblings.

Input material: blood. This chain connects TRBV11-2 to TRBJ2-3; without DNA, the TCRdb call of TRBD1 cannot be checked. This receptor was taken from a human donor with ulcerative colitis or Crohn's disease, or a healthy co-twin of an affected twin (not recorded which). The CDR3: CASSSPRGTGKSIDTQYF.